What follows describes a single T cell receptor (beta chain). What it binds is not known. The germline CDR1 and CDR2 sequences are SGHTS and YDEGEE. The CDR3 is 14 amino acids. V lost 8 bases, J lost 0 bases, and 12 bases lay in between. Generated by immunoSEQ multiplex PCR, the TCRdb table keeps only in-frame clones and is missing some. The sample has about 140,000 clones, 85% to 95% seen once. This sample was included in a study of T cell responses to AZD1222 COVID-19 vaccine. Study-wide results and limits: Donor demographics were predominantly white British with a female majority; clonal diversity may be underestimated.

The chain couples TRBV5-8 to TRBJ1-3, with D unresolved. This clonotype originated in an adult in good health. The sequenced sample was peripheral blood, obtained on day 0 of AZD1222 vaccination. As DNA, the CDR3 is TGTGCCAGTTTCACCTCGTTCTCTGGAAACACCATATATTTT. This sequence encodes CASFTSFSGNTIYF.